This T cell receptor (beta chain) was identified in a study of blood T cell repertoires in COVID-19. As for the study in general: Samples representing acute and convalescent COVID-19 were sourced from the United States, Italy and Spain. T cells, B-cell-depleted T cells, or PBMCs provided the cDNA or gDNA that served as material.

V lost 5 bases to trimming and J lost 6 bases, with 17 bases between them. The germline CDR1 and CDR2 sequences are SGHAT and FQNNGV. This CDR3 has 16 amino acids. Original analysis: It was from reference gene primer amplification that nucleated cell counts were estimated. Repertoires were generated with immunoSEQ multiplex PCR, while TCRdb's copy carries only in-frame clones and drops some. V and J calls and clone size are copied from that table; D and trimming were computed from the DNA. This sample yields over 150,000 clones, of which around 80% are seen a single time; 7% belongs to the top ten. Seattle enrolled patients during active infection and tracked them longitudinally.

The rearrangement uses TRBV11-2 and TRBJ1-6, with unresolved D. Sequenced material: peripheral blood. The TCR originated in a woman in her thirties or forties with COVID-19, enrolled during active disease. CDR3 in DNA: TGTGCCAGCAGCCCAATAGACCGGGCGGGTAATTCACCCCTCCACTTT. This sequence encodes CASSPIDRAGNSPLHF.